Listed here are 5 T cell receptor beta chains from one sample, sequenced in a study of T cell repertoires in cytomegalovirus infection. MiXCR, applied by TCRdb to the reads, yields one record per CDR3 protein. The sample yields 900,000 to 950,000 distinct CDR3 sequences, more than 25% seen once. These receptors lack a known antigen. Sequencing used cultured CD8+ T cells from PBMCs, obtained from culture after CMV antigen stimulation. The receptor set was obtained from a human donor in good health (CMV status not recorded). Some clones in this sample may be carry-over from other donors' samples.

The chain joins TRBV7-9 to TRBJ2-3; perhaps D is TRBD1 or TRBD2 (5 bases each). CDR3 length: 16 amino acids. Germline loops: CDR1 SEHNR, CDR2 FQNEAQ (reference sequence). V was shortened by 5 bases and J by 3 bases, with 18 bases between the two germline ends. CDR3 sequence (DNA): TGTGCCAGCAGCCCCTATGGGGGTGTGGATACAGATACGCAGTATTTT. This gives the protein CASSPYGGVDTDTQYF.

V is TRBV19 and J is TRBJ1-3, with 7 bases aligning to TRBD1. The CDR3 is 17 residues long. J gave up 0 bases and V 4 bases, and 9 bases lay outside the gene matches. The germline V gene encodes CDR1 LNHDA and CDR2 SQIVND (reference sequence). CDR3 sequence: CASSRPGQYLSGNTIYF. The CDR3 DNA reads TGTGCCAGTAGTAGACCGGGACAGTACCTCTCTGGAAACACCATATATTTT.

The J gene is TRBJ2-7, the V gene TRBV25-1; D unresolved. Germline CDR1 reads MGHDK; CDR2 reads SYGVNS. This CDR3 contains 12 residues. V lost 3 bases and J lost 2, with 5 bases in between. The CDR3: CASSDNAYEQYF. DNA for the CDR3: TGTGCCAGCAGTGACAACGCCTACGAGCAGTACTTC.

Only one count was recorded for this clonotype. A read error may account for a junction end that differs from germline. V usage is TRBV11-1 and J usage is TRBJ1-2; D is undetermined. This CDR3 has 14 amino acids. CDR1 is SGHAT and CDR2 is FQDESV in the germline V gene (reference sequence). The CDR3 DNA reads TGTGCCAGCAACTTATCGCAAGGAAACTATGGCTACACCTTC. It translates to CASNLSQGNYGYTF.

With respect to this clonotype: Mismatch with germline at one junction end may stem from a read error. This chain links TRBV10-2 with TRBJ2-3, with D maybe TRBD2 (6 bases). This CDR3 spans 14 amino acids. Germline V gene data show CDR1 as WSHSY and CDR2 as SAAADI. CDR3 bases: TGTGCCAGCAGTGAGTGGCTAGCGATAGATACGCAGTATTTT. It encodes CASSEWLAIDTQYF.